This T cell receptor (beta chain) was documented in a study of identical twins. Regarding the study as a whole: Beta out-of-frame sequences showed weaker excess twin sharing.

This clonotype was found many times. Its antigen is unknown. MiXCR was run by TCRdb on the 5' RACE reads, yielding one entry per CDR3 protein. The sample yields roughly 230,000 distinct CDR3 sequences, about 8% seen once. Germline CDR1 and CDR2: SGHVS and FNYEAQ. CDR3 length: 12 amino acids. Trimming pared 4 bases from V and 9 bases from J, leaving 10 bases between. The same specimen was also included in a second study, on yellow fever vaccine responses in identical twins.

Sequenced sample: CD8+ T cells sorted from blood. The rearrangement uses TRBV7-6 and TRBJ2-1; D might be TRBD1 or TRBD2, each matching 6 bases. The TCR was taken from a woman aged 18-29 years in good health. The DNA of the CDR3 is TGTGCCAGCAGCTCCTGGGGGGCTGAGCAGTTCTTC. It specifies CASSSWGAEQFF.